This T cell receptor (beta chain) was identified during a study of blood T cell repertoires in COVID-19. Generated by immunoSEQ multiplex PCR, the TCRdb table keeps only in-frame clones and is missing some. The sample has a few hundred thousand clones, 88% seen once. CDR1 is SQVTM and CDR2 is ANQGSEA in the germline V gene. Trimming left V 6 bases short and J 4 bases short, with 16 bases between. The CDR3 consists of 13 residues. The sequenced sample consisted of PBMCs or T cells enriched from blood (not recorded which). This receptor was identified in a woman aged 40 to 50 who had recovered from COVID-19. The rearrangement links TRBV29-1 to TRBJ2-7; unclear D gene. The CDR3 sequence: CSVTNPGTYEQYF. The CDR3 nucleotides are TGCAGCGTCACTAACCCTGGAACATACGAGCAGTACTTC.